The 20 T cell receptor beta chains below were found in one sample sequenced in a study of shared clonotypes between healthy human individuals. Sequencing was performed with immunoSEQ multiplex PCR; in TCRdb, only in-frame clones are kept and a portion is missing. The sample records about 1.1 million clones, around 82% being singletons. The sample consisted of memory CD4+ T cells from PBMCs. Documented subset: CD45RA-negative fraction. The source is a man between 18 and 35 years old in good health. Some clones in this sample may be carry-over from other donors' samples.

This chain connects TRBV9 to TRBJ2-3; D could derive from TRBD1 or TRBD2 (5 bases each). Trimming removed 1 base at V and 4 bases at J, with 13 bases between. The germline gives CDR1 SGDLS, CDR2 YYNGEE. The CDR3 covers 15 residues. In DNA, the CDR3 is TGTGCCAGCAGCGTACGGAACGGGGCCTCAGATACGCAGTATTTT. Protein: CASSVRNGASDTQYF.

Only one count was recorded for this clone. The genes are TRBV10-3 and TRBJ1-1; TRBD1 might be the D (6 bases). The CDR3 extends over 14 amino acids. Germline CDR1 ENHRY, CDR2 SYGVKD. V was trimmed by 8 bases and J by 1 base, leaving 14 bases between them. This CDR3 reads CAIQGWEGNTEAFF. The CDR3 region has the DNA TGTGCCATCCAGGGGTGGGAAGGGAACACTGAAGCTTTCTTT.

The chain joins TRBV10-3 to TRBJ2-7; tentative D call: TRBD2 (6 bases). CDR1 is ENHRY, CDR2 SYGVKD, per germline. The CDR3 sequence is 14 residues long. Trimming stripped 10 bases from V and 1 base from J, with 17 bases between. The CDR3 reads CATLGGLISYEQYF. The CDR3 bases are TGTGCCACGCTTGGAGGGCTTATTTCCTACGAGCAGTACTTC.

This clone appeared a few times. The chain's CDR3 is CASKGGAGGFSFNQPQHF. CDR3 DNA: TGTGCCAGCAAGGGAGGGGCAGGGGGCTTTTCCTTCAATCAGCCCCAGCATTTT. The chain joins TRBV2 to TRBJ1-5, with 8 bases aligning to TRBD1. The CDR3 loop spans 18 amino acids. Germline V lookup: CDR1 SNHLY, CDR2 FYNNEI. V lost 7 bases to trimming and J lost 3 bases; unmatched junction nucleotides: 17. The full variable domain, with the rest looked up from reference TRBV2 and TRBJ1-5, is EPEVTQTPSHQVTQMGQEVILRCVPISNHLYFYWYRQILGQKVEFLVSFYNNEISEKSEIFDDQFSVERPDGSNFTLKIRSTKLEDSAMYFCASKGGAGGFSFNQPQHFGDGTRLSIL.

This clone has ten or more counts. The V call is TRBV2, the J call TRBJ1-4, with a possible D match to TRBD1 (5 bases). Trimming shortened V by 7 bases and J by 3 bases, and 12 bases separated the two germline ends. CDR3 size: 14 residues. In germline, CDR1 is SNHLY, CDR2 FYNNEI. The CDR3 DNA reads as TGTGCCAGCAAATCAGGGAGGGCTAATGAAAAACTGTTTTTT. Translation: CASKSGRANEKLFF.

This clone was observed many times. CDR3 region: CASSQRLPSGPMNTEAFF. The CDR3 coding sequence is TGTGCCAGCAGCCAACGTCTACCCAGCGGGCCCATGAACACTGAAGCTTTCTTT. The V call is TRBV14, the J call TRBJ1-1, with D uncertain. Trimming cost V 2 bases and J 0 bases, with 19 bases left between them. The CDR3 is 18 residues long. Per germline, CDR1 SGHDN and CDR2 FVKESK.

The J gene is TRBJ1-1, the V gene TRBV18; no reliable D call. V lost 3 bases and J lost 1, with 9 bases in between. Germline values: CDR1 KGHSH, CDR2 LQKENI. This CDR3 contains 14 residues. The CDR3 nucleotides read TGTGCCAGCTCACCCCTTCGAACGAACACTGAAGCTTTCTTT. Amino acid sequence: CASSPLRTNTEAFF.

The CDR3 DNA is TGCAGCGTTGCGGAGGGCGGAGATGAAAAACTGTTTTTT. It yields the protein CSVAEGGDEKLFF. The rearrangement joins TRBV29-1 to TRBJ1-4, with D hard to call. V lost 4 bases and J 6 bases, leaving 12 bases between the germline ends. This CDR3 comprises 13 residues. Germline CDR1 SQVTM, CDR2 ANQGSEA. Looking up the rest from reference TRBV29-1 and TRBJ1-4 gives the full variable domain: SAVISQKPSRDICQRGTSLTIQCQVDSQVTMMFWYRQQPGQSLTLIATANQGSEATYESGFVIDKFPISRPNLTFSTLTVSNMSPEDSSIYLCSVAEGGDEKLFFGSGTQLSVL.

Concerning this clone itself: This sample includes further DNA sequences coding for the same CDR3. V gene TRBV18 combines with J gene TRBJ2-5; D is undetermined. The V gene lost 3 bases and the J gene lost 0 bases, with 5 bases spanning the gap. Germline CDR1 KGHSH, CDR2 LQKENI. The CDR3 is 13 amino acids. The CDR3 coding sequence is TGTGCCAGCTCACCCCAACACCAAGAGACCCAGTACTTC. Its translation: CASSPQHQETQYF.

The rearrangement joins TRBV5-1 to TRBJ1-3; D not certain. Germline CDR1 is SGHRS and CDR2 is YFSETQ. With 0 bases removed from V and 4 bases from J, the gap between germline ends came to 11 bases. The CDR3 spans 15 residues. CDR3 residues: CASSLELATGNTIYF. The CDR3, as DNA: TGCGCCAGCAGCTTGGAACTCGCAACAGGAAACACCATATATTTT.

This sequence joins TRBV7-3 and TRBJ2-2; D is unresolved. V was trimmed by 2 bases and J by 5 bases, leaving 18 bases between them. The CDR3 sequence is 17 residues long. Germline CDR1 is SGHTA and CDR2 is FQGTGA. The CDR3 nucleotides read TGTGCCAGCAGCTTAGTTCCCCGCGGCGGAGAAACCGGGGAGCTGTTTTTT. This sequence encodes CASSLVPRGGETGELFF.

CDR3 sequence: CASSESSGTHNEQFF. The CDR3, as DNA: TGTGCCAGCAGCGAATCTAGCGGGACCCACAATGAGCAGTTCTTC. The rearrangement links TRBV9 to TRBJ2-1; 9 bases are a match to TRBD2. Germline V gene lookup returns CDR1 SGDLS and CDR2 YYNGEE. CDR3 length: 15 residues. V trimming: 3 bases; J trimming: 5 bases; junction bases outside the gene matches: 6.

As concerns this clone: This same CDR3 is encoded by further DNA sequences in the sample. This chain joins TRBV5-6 and TRBJ2-7; D remains ambiguous. The CDR3 has 11 residues. V was clipped by 4 bases and J by 1 base, with 3 bases between them. CDR1 and CDR2 (germline): SGHDT, YYEEEE. As DNA, the CDR3 is TGTGCCAGCAGCCGGTCCTACGAGCAGTACTTC. This codes for CASSRSYEQYF. The full variable domain, rest sourced from reference TRBV5-6 and TRBJ2-7, is DAGVTQSPTHLIKTRGQQVTLRCSPKSGHDTVSWYQQALGQGPQFIFQYYEEEERQRGNFPDRFSGHQFPNYSSELNVNALLLGDSALYLCASSRSYEQYFGPGTRLTVT.

The rearrangement uses TRBV2 and TRBJ2-1; weak D call: TRBD1 (5 bases). Trimming took off 3 bases at V and 0 bases at J, with 9 bases between the two ends. Germline V gives CDR1 SNHLY, CDR2 FYNNEI. The CDR3 consists of 15 residues. CDR3 DNA sequence: TGTGCCAGCAGTGATGACAGTGGCTCCTACAATGAGCAGTTCTTC. Protein sequence: CASSDDSGSYNEQFF.

V usage is TRBV2 and J usage is TRBJ2-5, with D perhaps matching TRBD2 (5 bases). The CDR3 runs to 17 residues. Germline V gives CDR1 SNHLY, CDR2 FYNNEI. V lost 3 bases to trimming and J lost 2 bases, with 19 bases between them. This CDR3 reads CASSDKSLSSRQETQYF. CDR3 coding DNA: TGTGCCAGCAGTGATAAAAGTCTCTCTAGCAGGCAAGAGACCCAGTACTTC.

The rearrangement uses TRBV5-1 and TRBJ2-7; 8 bases match TRBD2. V lost 0 bases to trimming and J lost 3 bases; unmatched junction nucleotides: 8. The CDR3 is 16 amino acids. Germline V gives CDR1 SGHRS, CDR2 YFSETQ. The CDR3 region is CASSLVAAGGLYEQYF. Here the CDR3 DNA reads TGCGCCAGCAGCTTGGTGGCCGCGGGAGGTCTCTACGAGCAGTACTTC.

This CDR3 reads CAGKKLNTEAFF. In DNA form, the CDR3 reads TGTGCCGGAAAAAAGTTAAACACTGAAGCTTTCTTT. The V and J genes are TRBV30 and TRBJ1-1, with unresolved D. From germline, CDR1 is GTSNPN and CDR2 SVGIG (reference sequence). The V gene lost 8 bases and the J gene lost 2 bases, with 12 bases spanning the gap. This CDR3 region has 12 residues.

The chain carries TRBV18 and TRBJ2-7; 10 positions agree with TRBD1. The CDR3 is made up of 14 amino acids. Germline V gene data show CDR1 as KGHSH and CDR2 as LQKENI. Unmatched junction bases numbered 1, after V lost 5 bases and J lost 0 bases. This CDR3 is CASSDRGHSYEQYF. Written as DNA, the CDR3 is TGTGCCAGCTCAGACAGGGGGCACTCCTACGAGCAGTACTTC.

The chain carries TRBV5-1 and TRBJ1-1; unclear D gene. The CDR3 extends over 19 amino acids. The V end lost 0 bases, the J end lost 0 bases, and 21 bases lay between the germline ends. CDR1 and CDR2 (germline): SGHRS, YFSETQ. In nucleotides, the CDR3 is TGCGCCAGCAGCTTGGGGACCTTAGGGCCCTCGGTGCTGAACACTGAAGCTTTCTTT. Protein product: CASSLGTLGPSVLNTEAFF.

Only one count was recorded for this clone. This sequence joins TRBV2 and TRBJ2-4, with a possible D match to TRBD2 (6 bases). This CDR3 is built from 13 residues. V lost 8 bases and J 7 bases, leaving 15 bases between the germline ends. Germline CDR1 reads SNHLY; CDR2 reads FYNNEI. DNA for the CDR3: TGTGCCAGCGACTTGGCAGGGAGGAACATTCAGTACTTC. This encodes CASDLAGRNIQYF. Full variable domain (outside the CDR3, taken from reference TRBV2 and TRBJ2-4): EPEVTQTPSHQVTQMGQEVILRCVPISNHLYFYWYRQILGQKVEFLVSFYNNEISEKSEIFDDQFSVERPDGSNFTLKIRSTKLEDSAMYFCASDLAGRNIQYFGAGTRLSVL.